A selection of T cell receptor beta chains follows, all from one sample in a study of T cell responses to AZD1222 COVID-19 vaccine. TCRdb's table, derived via immunoSEQ multiplex PCR, lists solely in-frame clones and lacks some. In the table there are more than 85,000 clones, 70% to 90% of which are singletons. The sample consisted of peripheral blood, taken 28 days after the second AZD1222 dose. These receptors were collected from an adult who received the AZD1222 COVID-19 vaccine. CDR3s include the opening cysteine and the closing phenylalanine or tryptophan. The D gene is left open where the match is weak.

v_gene: TRBV6-5; d_gene: -; j_gene: TRBJ1-2; CDR3aa: CACSRRAGEGGGYTF
v_gene: TRBV5-1; d_gene: -; j_gene: TRBJ2-3; CDR3aa: CASSFGNTDTQYF
v_gene: TRBV2; d_gene: -; j_gene: TRBJ2-1; CDR3aa: CASTLLVGQFGEQFF
v_gene: TRBV3-1/TRBV3-2; d_gene: TRBD1; j_gene: TRBJ1-4; CDR3aa: CASSQRDRDEKLFF
v_gene: TRBV28; d_gene: TRBD1; j_gene: TRBJ1-2; CDR3aa: CASSPSTGPNGYTF
v_gene: TRBV11-2; d_gene: -; j_gene: TRBJ1-1; CDR3aa: CASRNTKILNTEAFF
v_gene: TRBV10-2; d_gene: -; j_gene: TRBJ1-1; CDR3aa: CASSEQGPNTEAFF
v_gene: TRBV6-5; d_gene: TRBD2; j_gene: TRBJ2-1; CDR3aa: CASSRTSAGENEQFF
v_gene: TRBV19; d_gene: TRBD2; j_gene: TRBJ2-1; CDR3aa: CASSIARGGTSGYNEQFF
v_gene: TRBV5-1; d_gene: -; j_gene: TRBJ1-4; CDR3aa: CASSPERVGEKLFF
v_gene: TRBV9; d_gene: TRBD2; j_gene: TRBJ2-2; CDR3aa: CASSARLAGGAGELFF
v_gene: TRBV7-6; d_gene: -; j_gene: TRBJ2-3; CDR3aa: CASSRDTDTQYF